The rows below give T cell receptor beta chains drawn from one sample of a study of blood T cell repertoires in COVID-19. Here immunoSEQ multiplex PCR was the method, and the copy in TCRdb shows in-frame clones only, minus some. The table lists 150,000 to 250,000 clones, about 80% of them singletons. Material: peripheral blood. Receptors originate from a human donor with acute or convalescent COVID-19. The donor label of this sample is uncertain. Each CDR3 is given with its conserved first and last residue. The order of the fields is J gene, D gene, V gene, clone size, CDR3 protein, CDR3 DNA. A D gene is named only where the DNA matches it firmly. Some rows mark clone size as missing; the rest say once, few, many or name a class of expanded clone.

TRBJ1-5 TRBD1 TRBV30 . CAWRGTASNQPQHF TGTGCCTGGAGGGGGACAGCCAGCAATCAGCCCCAGCATTTT
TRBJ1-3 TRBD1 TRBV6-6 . CATREGQGRNTIYF TGTGCCACCAGGGAGGGACAGGGGCGGAACACCATATATTTT
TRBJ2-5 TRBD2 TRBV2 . CASRGGAPPRETQYF TGTGCCAGCCGCGGGGGGGCCCCCCCCCGAGAGACCCAGTACTTC
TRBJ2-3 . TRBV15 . CATSRDRARSTDTQYF TGTGCCACCAGCAGAGATCGTGCCAGAAGCACAGATACGCAGTATTTT
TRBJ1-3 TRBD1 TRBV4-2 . CASSQAGGSGNTIYF TGTGCCAGCAGCCAAGCAGGGGGCTCTGGAAACACCATATATTTT
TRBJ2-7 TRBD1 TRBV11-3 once CASSLAQGYEQYF TGTGCCAGCAGCTTAGCACAGGGGTACGAGCAGTACTTC
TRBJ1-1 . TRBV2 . CASRGGVSTEAFF TGTGCCAGCAGGGGGGGGGTGAGCACTGAAGCTTTCTTT
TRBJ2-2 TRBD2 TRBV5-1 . CASSLGPRELSGELFF TGCGCCAGCAGCTTGGGCCCGCGGGAGTTATCCGGGGAGCTGTTTTTT
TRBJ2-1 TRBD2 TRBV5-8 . CASSLLGGRASYNEQFF TGTGCCAGCAGCTTGTTGGGCGGGAGGGCCTCCTACAATGAGCAGTTCTTC
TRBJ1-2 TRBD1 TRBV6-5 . CASSYGTGQGGYTF TGTGCCAGCAGTTACGGGACAGGGCAAGGGGGCTACACCTTC
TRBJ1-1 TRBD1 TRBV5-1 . CASRLTGDEAFF TGCGCCAGCAGGTTGACAGGGGACGAAGCTTTCTTT
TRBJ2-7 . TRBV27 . CASSLSRAFTRNEQYF TGTGCCAGCAGTTTATCGAGGGCTTTCACGAGGAACGAGCAGTACTTC
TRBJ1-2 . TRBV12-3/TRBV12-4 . CASSAGSGYTF TGTGCCAGCAGTGCTGGGAGTGGCTACACCTTC
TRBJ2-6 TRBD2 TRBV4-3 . CASSQDRAGAGANVLTF TGCGCCAGCAGCCAAGATCGGGCGGGAGCTGGGGCCAACGTCCTGACTTTC
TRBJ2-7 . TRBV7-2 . CASSLERVAQYLTSYEQYF TGTGCCAGCAGCTTAGAACGAGTAGCCCAATACTTAACCTCCTACGAGCAGTACTTC
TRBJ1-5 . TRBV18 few CASSPGGEGNQPQHF TGTGCCAGCTCACCAGGAGGGGAAGGCAATCAGCCCCAGCATTTT
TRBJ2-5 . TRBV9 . CASTRGGDAGETQYF TGTGCCAGCACCCGAGGAGGGGATGCCGGAGAGACCCAGTACTTC
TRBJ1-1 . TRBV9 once CASSVEQGAEAFF TGTGCCAGCAGCGTAGAACAGGGCGCTGAAGCTTTCTTT
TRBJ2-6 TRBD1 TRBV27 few CASSTPTGFGANVLTF TGTGCCAGCAGTACACCGACAGGGTTTGGGGCCAACGTCCTGACTTTC
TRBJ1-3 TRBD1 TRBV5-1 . CASSLAPDRGISGNTIYF TGCGCCAGCAGCTTGGCCCCTGACAGGGGGATCTCTGGAAACACCATATATTTT
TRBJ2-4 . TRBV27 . CASSFGDSQNIQYF TGTGCCAGCAGTTTTGGTGACAGCCAAAACATTCAGTACTTC
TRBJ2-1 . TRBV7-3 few CASSPLGVNEQFF TGTGCCAGCAGCCCTTTGGGAGTCAATGAGCAGTTCTTC
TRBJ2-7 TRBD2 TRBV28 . CASRGSGYEQYF TGTGCCAGCAGAGGTAGCGGGTACGAGCAGTACTTC
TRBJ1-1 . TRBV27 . CASSLLTGLLHVGTEAFF TGTGCCAGCAGTTTGTTAACAGGGTTACTTCACGTTGGCACTGAAGCTTTCTTT
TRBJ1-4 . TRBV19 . CASGRTLLGQSEKLFF TGTGCCAGTGGAAGGACACTTTTAGGACAGTCAGAAAAACTGTTTTTT